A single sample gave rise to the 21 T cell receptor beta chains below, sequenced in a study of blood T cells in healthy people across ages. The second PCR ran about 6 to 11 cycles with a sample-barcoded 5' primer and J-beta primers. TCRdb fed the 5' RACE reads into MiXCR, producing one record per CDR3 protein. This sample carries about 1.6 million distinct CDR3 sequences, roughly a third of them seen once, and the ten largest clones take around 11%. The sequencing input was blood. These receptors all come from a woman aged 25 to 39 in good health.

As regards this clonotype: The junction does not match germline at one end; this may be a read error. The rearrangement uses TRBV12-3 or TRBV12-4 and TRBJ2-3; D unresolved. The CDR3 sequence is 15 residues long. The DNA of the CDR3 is TGTGCCAGCAGTTGTAAGCGAACGAGCACAGATGCGCAGTATTTT. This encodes CASSCKRTSTDAQYF.

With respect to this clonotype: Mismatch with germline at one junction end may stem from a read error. CDR3 loop: CAGSLHRDTNTEAFF. The CDR3 DNA reads TGTGCCGGCAGTCTCCATCGGGATACGAACACTGAAGCTTTCTTT. J is TRBJ1-1 and V is TRBV12-3 or TRBV12-4; no clear D gene. The CDR3 sequence is 15 residues long.

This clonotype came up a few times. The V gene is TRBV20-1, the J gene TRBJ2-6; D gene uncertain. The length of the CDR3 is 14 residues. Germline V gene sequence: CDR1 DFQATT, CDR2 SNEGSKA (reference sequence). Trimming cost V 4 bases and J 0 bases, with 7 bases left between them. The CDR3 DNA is TGCAGTGCTATTGCTAGCTCTGGGGCCAACGTCCTGACTTTC. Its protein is CSAIASSGANVLTF.

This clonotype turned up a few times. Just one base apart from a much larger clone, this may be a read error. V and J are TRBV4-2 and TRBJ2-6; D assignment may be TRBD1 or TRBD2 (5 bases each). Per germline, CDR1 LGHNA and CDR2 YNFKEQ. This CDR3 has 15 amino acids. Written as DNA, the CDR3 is TGTGCCAGCAGCCCCGGCGGGTCTGGGGCCAACGTCCGGACTTTC. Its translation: CASSPGGSGANVRTF.

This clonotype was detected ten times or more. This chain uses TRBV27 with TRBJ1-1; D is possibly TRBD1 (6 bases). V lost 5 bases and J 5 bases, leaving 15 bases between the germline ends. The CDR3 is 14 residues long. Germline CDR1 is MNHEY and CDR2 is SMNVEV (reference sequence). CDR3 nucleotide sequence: TGTGCCAGCAGTCTCGGGGGCGCAGGTACTGAAGCTTTCTTT. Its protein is CASSLGGAGTEAFF.

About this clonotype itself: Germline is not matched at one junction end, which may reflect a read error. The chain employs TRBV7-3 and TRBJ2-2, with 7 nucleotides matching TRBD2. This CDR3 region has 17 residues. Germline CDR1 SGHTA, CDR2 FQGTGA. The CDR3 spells CAGSLSRRGSNTGELFF. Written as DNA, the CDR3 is TGTGCCGGCAGTCTAAGTAGGCGGGGGTCGAACACCGGGGAGCTGTTTTTT. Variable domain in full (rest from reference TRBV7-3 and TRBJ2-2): GAGVSQTPSNKVTEKGKYVELRCDPISGHTALYWYRQSLGQGPEFLIYFQGTGAADDSGLPNDRFFAVRPEGSVSTLKIQRTERGDSAVYLCAGSLSRRGSNTGELFFGEGSRLTVL.

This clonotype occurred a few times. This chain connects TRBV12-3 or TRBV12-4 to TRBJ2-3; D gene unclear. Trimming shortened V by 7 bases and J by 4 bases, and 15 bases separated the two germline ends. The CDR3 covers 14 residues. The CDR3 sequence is CASIPFRLSDTQYF. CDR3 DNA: TGTGCCAGCATTCCTTTCCGACTGTCAGATACGCAGTATTTT.

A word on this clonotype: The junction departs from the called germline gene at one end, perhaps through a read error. CDR3 sequence reads: CASSQTSGRTGTQYF. CDR3 nucleotide sequence: TGTGCCAGCAGCCAGACTAGCGGGAGAACAGGTACGCAGTATTTT. The chain carries TRBV4-2 and TRBJ2-3; 12 nucleotides match TRBD2. The CDR3 extends over 15 amino acids. Germline V gene sequence: CDR1 LGHNA, CDR2 YNFKEQ.

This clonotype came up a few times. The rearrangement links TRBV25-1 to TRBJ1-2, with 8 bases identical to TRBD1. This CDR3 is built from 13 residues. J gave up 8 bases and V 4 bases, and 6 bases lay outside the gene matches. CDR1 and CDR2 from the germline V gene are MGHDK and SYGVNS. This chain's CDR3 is CASSAQGVGGYTF. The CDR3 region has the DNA TGTGCCAGCAGTGCACAGGGGGTAGGAGGCTACACCTTC.

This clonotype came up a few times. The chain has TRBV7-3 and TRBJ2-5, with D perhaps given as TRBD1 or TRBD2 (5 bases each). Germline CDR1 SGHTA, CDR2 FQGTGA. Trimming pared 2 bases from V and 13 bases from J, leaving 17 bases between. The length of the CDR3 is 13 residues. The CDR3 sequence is CASSLDPGTNWYF. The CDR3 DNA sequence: TGTGCCAGCAGCTTAGATCCAGGGACGAACTGGTACTTC.

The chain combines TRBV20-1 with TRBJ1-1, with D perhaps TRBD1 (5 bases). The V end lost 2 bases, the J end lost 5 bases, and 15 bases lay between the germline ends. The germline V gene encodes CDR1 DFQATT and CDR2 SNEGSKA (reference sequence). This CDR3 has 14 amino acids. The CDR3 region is CSARPREGWTEAFF. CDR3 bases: TGCAGTGCTAGACCTAGGGAGGGGTGGACTGAAGCTTTCTTT.

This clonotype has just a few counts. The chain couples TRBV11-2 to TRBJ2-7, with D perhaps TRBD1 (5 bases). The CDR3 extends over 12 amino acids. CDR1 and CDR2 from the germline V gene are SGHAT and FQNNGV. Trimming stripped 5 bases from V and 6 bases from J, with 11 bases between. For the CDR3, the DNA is TGTGCCAGCAGCCCAGGGTGGGCCGAGCAGTACTTC. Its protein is CASSPGWAEQYF.

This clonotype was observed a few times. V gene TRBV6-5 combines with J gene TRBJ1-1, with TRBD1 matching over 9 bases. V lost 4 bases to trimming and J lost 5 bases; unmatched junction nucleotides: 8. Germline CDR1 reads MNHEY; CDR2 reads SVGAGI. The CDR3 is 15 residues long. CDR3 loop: CASSWLTGGRTEAFF. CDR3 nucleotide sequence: TGTGCCAGCAGTTGGTTGACAGGGGGACGGACTGAAGCTTTCTTT.

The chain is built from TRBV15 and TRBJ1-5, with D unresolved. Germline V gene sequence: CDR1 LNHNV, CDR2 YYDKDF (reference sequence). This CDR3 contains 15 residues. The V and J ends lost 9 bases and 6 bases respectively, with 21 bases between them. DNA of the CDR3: TGTGCCACAACCATGGTCCGGGTTCGAAGTCAGCCCCAGCATTTT. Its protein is CATTMVRVRSQPQHF.

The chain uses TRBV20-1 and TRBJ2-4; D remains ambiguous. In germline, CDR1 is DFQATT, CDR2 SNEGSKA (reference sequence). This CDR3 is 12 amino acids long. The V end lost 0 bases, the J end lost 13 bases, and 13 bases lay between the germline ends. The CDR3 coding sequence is TGCAGTGCTAGAGATGTCGGCCCCGGGCAGTACTTC. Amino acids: CSARDVGPGQYF.

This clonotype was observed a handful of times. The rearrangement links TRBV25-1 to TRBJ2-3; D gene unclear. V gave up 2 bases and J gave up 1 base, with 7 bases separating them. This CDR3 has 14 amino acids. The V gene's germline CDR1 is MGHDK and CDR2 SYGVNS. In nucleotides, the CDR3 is TGTGCCAGCAGTGAAAAGGTGGGCACAGATACGCAGTATTTT. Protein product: CASSEKVGTDTQYF.

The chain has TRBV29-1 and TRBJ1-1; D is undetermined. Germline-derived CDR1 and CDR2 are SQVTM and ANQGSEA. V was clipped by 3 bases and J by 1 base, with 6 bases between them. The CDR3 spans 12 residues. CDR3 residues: CSVDIQNTEAFF. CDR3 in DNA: TGCAGCGTTGATATACAGAACACTGAAGCTTTCTTT.

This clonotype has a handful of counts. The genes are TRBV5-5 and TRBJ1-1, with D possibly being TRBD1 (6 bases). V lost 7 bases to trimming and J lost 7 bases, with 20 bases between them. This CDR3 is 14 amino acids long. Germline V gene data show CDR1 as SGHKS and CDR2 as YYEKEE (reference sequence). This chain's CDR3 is CASLGQGKMGEAFF. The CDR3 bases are TGTGCCAGCTTGGGGCAGGGGAAGATGGGTGAAGCTTTCTTT.

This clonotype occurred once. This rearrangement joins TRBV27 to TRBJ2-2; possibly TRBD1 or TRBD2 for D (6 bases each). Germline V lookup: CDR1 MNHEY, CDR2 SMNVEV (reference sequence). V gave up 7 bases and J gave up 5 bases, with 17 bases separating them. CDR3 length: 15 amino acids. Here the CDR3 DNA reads TGTGCCAGCAACGCGGTCTGGAGGGGGACCGGGGAGCTGTTTTTT. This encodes CASNAVWRGTGELFF.

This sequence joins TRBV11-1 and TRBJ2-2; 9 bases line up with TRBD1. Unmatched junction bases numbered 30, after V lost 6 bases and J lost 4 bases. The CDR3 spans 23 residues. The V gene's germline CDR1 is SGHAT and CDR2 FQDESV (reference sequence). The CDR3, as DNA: TGTGCCAGCAGTCCACCGGTAGGATCACCCCGGGACAGGGTTCCTTTGCGCACCGGGGAGCTGTTTTTT. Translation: CASSPPVGSPRDRVPLRTGELFF.

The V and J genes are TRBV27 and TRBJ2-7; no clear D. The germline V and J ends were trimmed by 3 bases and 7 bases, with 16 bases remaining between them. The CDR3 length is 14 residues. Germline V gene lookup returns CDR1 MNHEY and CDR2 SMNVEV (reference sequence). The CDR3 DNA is TGTGCCAGCAGTTTTTTAGGCGGCCCAGGAGAGCAGTACTTC. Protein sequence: CASSFLGGPGEQYF.